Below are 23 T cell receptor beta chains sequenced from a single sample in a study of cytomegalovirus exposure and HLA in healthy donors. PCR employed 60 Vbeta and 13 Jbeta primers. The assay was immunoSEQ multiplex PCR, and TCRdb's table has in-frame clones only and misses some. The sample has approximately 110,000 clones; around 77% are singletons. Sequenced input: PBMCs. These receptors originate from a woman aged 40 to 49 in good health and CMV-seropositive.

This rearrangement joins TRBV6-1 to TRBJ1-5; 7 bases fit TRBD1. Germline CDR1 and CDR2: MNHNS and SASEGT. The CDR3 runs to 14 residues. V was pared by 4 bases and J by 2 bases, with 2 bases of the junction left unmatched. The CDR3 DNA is TGTGCCAGCAGTGTAGGACAGGGCAATCAGCCCCAGCATTTT. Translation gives CASSVGQGNQPQHF.

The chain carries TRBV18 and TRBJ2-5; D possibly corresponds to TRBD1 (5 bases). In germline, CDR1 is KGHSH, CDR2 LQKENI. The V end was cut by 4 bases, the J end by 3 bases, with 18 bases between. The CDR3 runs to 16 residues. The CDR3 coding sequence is TGTGCCAGCTCACGAACAGGCAGGGCGTTAAAAGAGACCCAGTACTTC. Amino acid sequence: CASSRTGRALKETQYF. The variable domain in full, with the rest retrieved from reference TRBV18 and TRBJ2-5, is NAGVMQNPRHLVRRRGQEARLRCSPMKGHSHVYWYRQLPEEGLKFMVYLQKENIIDESGMPKERFSAEFPKEGPSILRIQQVVRGDSAAYFCASSRTGRALKETQYFGPGTRLLVL.

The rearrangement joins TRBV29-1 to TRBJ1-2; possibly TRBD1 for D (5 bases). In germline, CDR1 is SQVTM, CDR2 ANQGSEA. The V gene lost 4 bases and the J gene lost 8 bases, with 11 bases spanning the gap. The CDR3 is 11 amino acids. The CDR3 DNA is TGCAGCGTTGGGGGACGGGAGGGCTACACCTTC. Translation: CSVGGREGYTF.

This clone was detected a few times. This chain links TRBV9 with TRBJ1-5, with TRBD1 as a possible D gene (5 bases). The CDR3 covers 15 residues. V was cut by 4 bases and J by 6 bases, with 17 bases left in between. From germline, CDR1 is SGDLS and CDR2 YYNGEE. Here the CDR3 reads CASSPSWGVGQPQHF. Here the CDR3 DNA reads TGTGCCAGCAGCCCCTCGTGGGGGGTGGGTCAGCCCCAGCATTTT.

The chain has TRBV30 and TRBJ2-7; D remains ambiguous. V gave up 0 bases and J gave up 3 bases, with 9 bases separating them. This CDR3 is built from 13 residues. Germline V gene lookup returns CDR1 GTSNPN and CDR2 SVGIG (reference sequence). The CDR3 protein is CAWSVESYYEQYF. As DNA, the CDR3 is TGTGCCTGGAGTGTCGAGAGTTACTACGAGCAGTACTTC.

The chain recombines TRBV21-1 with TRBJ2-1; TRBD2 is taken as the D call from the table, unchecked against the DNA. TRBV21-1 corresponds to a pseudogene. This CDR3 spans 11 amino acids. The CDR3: CASSNRSSIFF. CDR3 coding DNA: TGTGCCAGCAGCAACCGGTCTAGCATCTTCTTC.

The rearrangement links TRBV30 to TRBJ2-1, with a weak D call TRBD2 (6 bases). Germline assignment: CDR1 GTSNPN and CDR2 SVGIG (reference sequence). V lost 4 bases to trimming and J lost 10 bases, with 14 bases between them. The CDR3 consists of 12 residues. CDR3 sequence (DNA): TGTGCCTGGACTCCTCGGCGGGGCGAGCAGTTCTTC. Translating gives CAWTPRRGEQFF.

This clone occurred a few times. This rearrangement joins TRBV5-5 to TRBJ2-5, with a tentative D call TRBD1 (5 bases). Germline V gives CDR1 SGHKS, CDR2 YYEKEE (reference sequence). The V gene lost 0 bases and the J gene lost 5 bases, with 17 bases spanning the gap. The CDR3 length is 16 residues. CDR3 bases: TGTGCCAGCAGCTTGGAGGCAGGGAAAGGGTGGGAGACCCAGTACTTC. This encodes CASSLEAGKGWETQYF.

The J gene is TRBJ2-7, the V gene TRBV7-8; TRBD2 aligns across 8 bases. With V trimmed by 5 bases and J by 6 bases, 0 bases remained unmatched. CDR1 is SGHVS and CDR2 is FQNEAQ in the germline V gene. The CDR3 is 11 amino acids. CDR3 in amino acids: CASSRGGEQYF. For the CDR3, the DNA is TGTGCCAGCAGCCGGGGGGGCGAGCAGTACTTC.

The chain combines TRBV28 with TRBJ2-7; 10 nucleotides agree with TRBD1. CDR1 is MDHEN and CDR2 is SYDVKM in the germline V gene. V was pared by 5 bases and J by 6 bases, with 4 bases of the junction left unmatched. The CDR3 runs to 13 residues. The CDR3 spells CASSPRTGGEQYF. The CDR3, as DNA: TGTGCCAGCAGTCCTAGGACAGGGGGCGAGCAGTACTTC.

This CDR3 reads CASSTFETEVDYGYTF. The CDR3 DNA follows: TGTGCCAGCAGTACATTTGAGACCGAGGTTGACTATGGCTACACCTTC. The chain carries TRBV2 and TRBJ1-2; the D is unclear. The CDR3 has 16 residues. V was trimmed by 5 bases and J by 3 bases, leaving 19 bases between them. CDR1 and CDR2 from the germline V gene are SNHLY and FYNNEI.

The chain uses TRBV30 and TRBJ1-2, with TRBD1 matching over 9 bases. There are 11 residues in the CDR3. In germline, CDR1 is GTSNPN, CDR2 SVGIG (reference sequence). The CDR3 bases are TGTGCTCAACAGGGGGCGTCGGGCTACACCTTC. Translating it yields CAQQGASGYTF.

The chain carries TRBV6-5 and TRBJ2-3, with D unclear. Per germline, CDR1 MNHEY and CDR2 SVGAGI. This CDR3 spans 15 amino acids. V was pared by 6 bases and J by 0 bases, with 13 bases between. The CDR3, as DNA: TGTGCCAGCAGCCTCAGTCGTGCTAGCACAGATACGCAGTATTTT. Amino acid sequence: CASSLSRASTDTQYF.

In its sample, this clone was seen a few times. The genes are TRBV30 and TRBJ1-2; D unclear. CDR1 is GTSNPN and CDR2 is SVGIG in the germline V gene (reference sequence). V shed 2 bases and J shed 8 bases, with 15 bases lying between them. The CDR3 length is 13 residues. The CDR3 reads CAWSTQRGMGYTF. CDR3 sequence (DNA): TGTGCCTGGAGTACACAACGGGGTATGGGCTACACCTTC. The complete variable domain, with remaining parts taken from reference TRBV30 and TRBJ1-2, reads SQTIHQWPATLVQPVGSPLSLECTVEGTSNPNLYWYRQAAGRGLQLLFYSVGIGQISSEVPQNLSASRPQDRQFILSSKKLLLSDSGFYLCAWSTQRGMGYTFGSGTRLTVV.

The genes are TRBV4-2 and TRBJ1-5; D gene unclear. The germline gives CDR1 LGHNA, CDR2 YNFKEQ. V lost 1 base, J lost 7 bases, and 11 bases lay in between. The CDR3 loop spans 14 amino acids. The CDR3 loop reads CASSQVQDGQPQHF. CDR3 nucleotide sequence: TGTGCCAGCAGCCAAGTGCAGGATGGGCAGCCCCAGCATTTT.

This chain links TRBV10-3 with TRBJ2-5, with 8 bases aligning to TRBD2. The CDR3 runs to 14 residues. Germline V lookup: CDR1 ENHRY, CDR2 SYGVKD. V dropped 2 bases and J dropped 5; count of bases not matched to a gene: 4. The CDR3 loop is CAISEPGGTETQYF. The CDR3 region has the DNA TGTGCCATCAGTGAGCCGGGGGGGACGGAGACCCAGTACTTC.

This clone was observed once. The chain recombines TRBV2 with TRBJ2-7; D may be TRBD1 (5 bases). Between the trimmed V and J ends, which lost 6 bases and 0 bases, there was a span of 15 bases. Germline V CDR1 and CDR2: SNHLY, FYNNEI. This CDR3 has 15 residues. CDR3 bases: TGTGCCAGCAGCTTACAGGCGACCTTCTCCTACGAGCAGTACTTC. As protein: CASSLQATFSYEQYF.

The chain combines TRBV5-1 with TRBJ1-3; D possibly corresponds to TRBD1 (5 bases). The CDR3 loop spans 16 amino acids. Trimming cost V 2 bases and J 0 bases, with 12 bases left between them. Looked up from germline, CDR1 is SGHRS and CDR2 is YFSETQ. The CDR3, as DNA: TGCGCCAGCAGCTTAAGAGGGACTTTCTCTGGAAACACCATATATTTT. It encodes CASSLRGTFSGNTIYF.

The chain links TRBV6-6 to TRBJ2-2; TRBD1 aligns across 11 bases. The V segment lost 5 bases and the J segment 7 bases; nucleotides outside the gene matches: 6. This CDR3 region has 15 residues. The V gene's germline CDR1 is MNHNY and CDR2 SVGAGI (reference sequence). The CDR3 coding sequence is TGTGCCAGCAGTCGGACAGGGGGCAGGGGCGGGGAGCTGTTTTTT. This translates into CASSRTGGRGGELFF.

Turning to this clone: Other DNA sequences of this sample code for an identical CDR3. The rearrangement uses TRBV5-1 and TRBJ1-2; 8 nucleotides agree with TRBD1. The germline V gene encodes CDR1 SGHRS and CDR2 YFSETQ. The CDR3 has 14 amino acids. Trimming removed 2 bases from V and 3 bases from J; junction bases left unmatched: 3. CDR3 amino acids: CASSFGQGDYGYTF. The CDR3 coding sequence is TGCGCCAGCAGCTTCGGACAGGGTGACTATGGCTACACCTTC.

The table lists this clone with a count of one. This chain's CDR3 is CASSFTSGPDNEQFF. For the CDR3, the DNA is TGTGCCAGCAGCTTTACTAGCGGGCCGGACAATGAGCAGTTCTTC. The chain recombines TRBV5-6 with TRBJ2-1; TRBD2 aligns across 9 bases. The CDR3 covers 15 residues. Germline CDR1 and CDR2: SGHDT and YYEEEE. Trimming took 2 bases from V and 5 from J; bases not matched to a gene: 5.

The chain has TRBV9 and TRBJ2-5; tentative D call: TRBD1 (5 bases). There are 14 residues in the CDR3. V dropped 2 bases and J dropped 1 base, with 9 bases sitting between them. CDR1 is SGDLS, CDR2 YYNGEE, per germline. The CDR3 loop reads CASSVSQGQETQYF. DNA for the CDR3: TGTGCCAGCAGCGTTTCTCAGGGCCAAGAGACCCAGTACTTC.

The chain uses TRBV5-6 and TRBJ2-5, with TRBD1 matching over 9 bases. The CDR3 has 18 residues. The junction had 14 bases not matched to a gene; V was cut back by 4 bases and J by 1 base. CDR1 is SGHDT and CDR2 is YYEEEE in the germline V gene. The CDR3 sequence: CASSQRVGDRDRQETQYF. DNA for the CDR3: TGTGCCAGCAGCCAGAGGGTGGGGGACAGGGACCGCCAAGAGACCCAGTACTTC.